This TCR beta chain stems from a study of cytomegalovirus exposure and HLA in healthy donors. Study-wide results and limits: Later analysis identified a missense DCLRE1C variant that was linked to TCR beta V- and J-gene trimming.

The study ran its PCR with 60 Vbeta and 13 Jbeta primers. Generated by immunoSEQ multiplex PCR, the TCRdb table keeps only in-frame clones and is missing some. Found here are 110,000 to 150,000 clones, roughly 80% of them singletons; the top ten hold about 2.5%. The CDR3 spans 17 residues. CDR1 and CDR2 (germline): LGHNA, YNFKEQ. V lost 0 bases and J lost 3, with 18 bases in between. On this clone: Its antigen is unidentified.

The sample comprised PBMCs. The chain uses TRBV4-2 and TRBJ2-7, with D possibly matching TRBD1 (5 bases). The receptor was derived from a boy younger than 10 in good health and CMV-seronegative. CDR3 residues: CASSQDQARAGYYEQYF. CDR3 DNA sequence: TGTGCCAGCAGCCAAGATCAAGCGAGAGCAGGGTACTACGAGCAGTACTTC.